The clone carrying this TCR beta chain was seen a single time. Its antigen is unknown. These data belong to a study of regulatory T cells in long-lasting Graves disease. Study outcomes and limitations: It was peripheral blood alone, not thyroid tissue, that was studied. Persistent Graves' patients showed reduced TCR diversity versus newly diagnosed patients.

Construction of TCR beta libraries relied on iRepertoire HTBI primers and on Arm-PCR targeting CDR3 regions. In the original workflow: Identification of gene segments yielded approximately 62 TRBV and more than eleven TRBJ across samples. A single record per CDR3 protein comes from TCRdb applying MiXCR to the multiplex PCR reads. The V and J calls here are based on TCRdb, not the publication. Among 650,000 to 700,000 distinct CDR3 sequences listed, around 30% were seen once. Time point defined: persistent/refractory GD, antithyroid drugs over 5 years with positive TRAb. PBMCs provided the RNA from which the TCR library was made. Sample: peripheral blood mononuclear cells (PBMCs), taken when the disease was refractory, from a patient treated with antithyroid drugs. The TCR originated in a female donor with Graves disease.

The CDR3 sequence: CASSFSEGPEFGNQPQHF. As DNA, the CDR3 is TGTGCCAGTAGTTTCTCTGAGGGACCTGAGTTTGGCAATCAGCCCCAGCATTTT. The gene calls are TRBV19 and TRBJ1-5; TRBD1 is a possible D gene (5 bases). The V end lost 5 bases, the J end lost 2 bases, and 22 bases lay between the germline ends. Germline CDR1 and CDR2: LNHDA and SQIVND (reference sequence). There are 18 residues in the CDR3.